The clone carrying this TCR beta chain was counted at least ten times. The data were taken from a study of T cells after yellow fever vaccination. One entry per CDR3 protein, called by TCRdb with MiXCR from the 5' RACE reads. The sample carries some 23,000 distinct CDR3 sequences, around 3.3% recorded once. Unmatched junction bases numbered 5, after V lost 6 bases and J lost 1 base. There are 14 residues in the CDR3. Germline assignment: CDR1 MDHEN and CDR2 SYDVKM. Sample: PBMCs, either bulk or a sorted T-cell subset (CD4+, CD8+, memory, or dextramer-sorted; not recorded which), taken 35 to 50 days after the first yellow fever vaccination. This receptor was obtained from a man aged 18-30 years who received the YFV17D yellow fever vaccine. This sequence joins TRBV28 and TRBJ1-1; 7 positions agree with TRBD1. CDR3 nucleotides: TGTGCCAGCAGGAAAGGGGGCACGAACACTGAAGCTTTCTTT. Translation: CASRKGGTNTEAFF.